Following are 28 T cell receptor beta chains from one sample sequenced in a study of PD-1 blockade in classical Hodgkin lymphoma. Every one of the patients relapsed after autologous stem cell transplantation (brentuximab vedotin exposure was variable). The assay was immunoSEQ multiplex PCR, and TCRdb's table has in-frame clones only and misses some. Of more than 50,000 clones in the sample, over 85% were seen once. The sample consisted of peripheral blood mononuclear cells (PBMCs), taken at baseline. These TCRs come from a human donor with classical Hodgkin lymphoma.

This chain links TRBV28 with TRBJ2-2; D is ambiguous. The V and J ends lost 2 bases and 4 bases respectively, with 8 bases between them. The CDR3 extends over 14 amino acids. Germline loops: CDR1 MDHEN, CDR2 SYDVKM. For the CDR3, the DNA is TGTGCCAGCAGTTTAATTGCGTCCACCGGGGAGCTGTTTTTT. It translates to CASSLIASTGELFF.

V and J are TRBV29-1 and TRBJ2-1; D not resolved. Germline V gives CDR1 SQVTM, CDR2 ANQGSEA. Trimming shortened V by 0 bases and J by 7 bases, and 7 bases separated the two germline ends. This CDR3 is 12 amino acids long. CDR3 sequence (DNA): TGCAGCGTTGAAGATCAATTAAATGAGCAGTTCTTC. It encodes CSVEDQLNEQFF.

This CDR3 is CAGGGGTLHF. CDR3 in DNA: TGTGCCGGTGGGGGGGGAACCCTCCACTTT. The chain combines TRBV11-3 with TRBJ1-6; weak D call: TRBD1 (5 bases). Germline V gene lookup returns CDR1 SGHNT and CDR2 YENEEA. V shed 11 bases and J shed 14 bases, with 13 bases lying between them. This CDR3 spans 10 amino acids.

The V and J genes are TRBV28 and TRBJ1-5; D gene unclear. The CDR3 has 16 residues. V was shortened by 1 base and J by 1 base, with 11 bases between the two germline ends. Germline CDR1 reads MDHEN; CDR2 reads SYDVKM. CDR3 region: CASSLFGVESNQPQHF. Written as DNA, the CDR3 is TGTGCCAGCAGTTTATTCGGGGTAGAGAGCAATCAGCCCCAGCATTTT.

The chain joins TRBV5-8 to TRBJ2-7; TRBD1 agrees at 9 bases. CDR3 length equals 15 residues. Germline lookup yields CDR1 SGHTS and CDR2 YDEGEE. The V segment lost 4 bases and the J segment 1 base; nucleotides outside the gene matches: 6. CDR3 sequence (DNA): TGTGCCAGCAGCGGCCGGGACAGGGATTCCTACGAGCAGTACTTC. This translates into CASSGRDRDSYEQYF.

The chain combines TRBV7-2 with TRBJ1-3; a weak D match, TRBD1 (5 bases). The CDR3 spans 14 residues. Trimming cost V 5 bases and J 0 bases, with 8 bases left between them. CDR1 is SGHTA and CDR2 is FQGNSA in the germline V gene. CDR3: CASSRDFSGNTIYF. The CDR3 nucleotides are TGTGCCAGCAGCCGGGACTTCTCTGGAAACACCATATATTTT.

The J gene is TRBJ2-7, the V gene TRBV18; 8 nucleotides match TRBD1. CDR1 is KGHSH, CDR2 LQKENI, per germline. The J segment lost 0 bases and the V segment lost 6 bases, leaving 7 bases of the junction unmatched. The CDR3 has 15 amino acids. In DNA, the CDR3 is TGTGCCAGCTCCTCTGGACAGGGCTACTCCTACGAGCAGTACTTC. Translated: CASSSGQGYSYEQYF.

The chain has TRBV7-3 and TRBJ2-7; D not resolved. Trimming cost V 5 bases and J 5 bases, with 13 bases left between them. Germline V gene lookup returns CDR1 SGHTA and CDR2 FQGTGA. The CDR3 totals 13 residues. The CDR3 here is CASSLTTDHEQYF. The CDR3 DNA reads as TGTGCCAGCAGCCTCACCACGGACCACGAGCAGTACTTC.

This chain connects TRBV18 to TRBJ2-7; TRBD2 matches 7 bases. This CDR3 spans 13 amino acids. Germline V gene lookup returns CDR1 KGHSH and CDR2 LQKENI. After removal of 4 bases from V and 3 bases from J, the junction contained 3 bases not matched to a gene. The CDR3 protein is CASSRGRDYEQYF. The CDR3 region has the DNA TGTGCCAGCTCACGAGGGAGGGACTACGAGCAGTACTTC.

The J gene is TRBJ1-5, the V gene TRBV30; D is undetermined. Trimming stripped 2 bases from V and 2 bases from J, with 10 bases between. The CDR3 is made up of 14 amino acids. Germline values: CDR1 GTSNPN, CDR2 SVGIG (reference sequence). The CDR3 spells CAWSRLRGNQPQHF. The CDR3, as DNA: TGTGCCTGGAGTCGACTGCGAGGCAATCAGCCCCAGCATTTT.

J is TRBJ2-6 and V is TRBV7-8; 15 positions match TRBD2. V trimming: 0 bases; J trimming: 3 bases; junction bases outside the gene matches: 3. Germline loops: CDR1 SGHVS, CDR2 FQNEAQ. The CDR3 is made up of 19 amino acids. In nucleotides, the CDR3 is TGTGCCAGCAGCTTAGCCTGGACTAGCGGGAGGGGTGGGGCCAACGTCCTGACTTTC. Translated, it gives CASSLAWTSGRGGANVLTF.

The J gene is TRBJ2-3, the V gene TRBV6-1; a possible D gene is TRBD2 (5 bases). Per germline, CDR1 MNHNS and CDR2 SASEGT. The CDR3 is 16 amino acids. The V and J ends lost 4 bases and 8 bases respectively, with 22 bases between them. The CDR3 loop is CASSGKSELVYGTQYF. The CDR3 bases are TGTGCCAGCAGTGGGAAGAGCGAACTAGTTTATGGTACGCAGTATTTT.

The chain is built from TRBV19 and TRBJ1-2; 7 nucleotides line up with TRBD1. J was trimmed by 4 bases and V by 5 bases; bases with no gene match: 10. This CDR3 is 15 amino acids long. CDR1 is LNHDA and CDR2 is SQIVND in the germline V gene (reference sequence). The CDR3 nucleotides read TGTGCCAGTAGTGACCGGGACAGAACTGGCTATGGCTACACCTTC. It encodes CASSDRDRTGYGYTF.

V gene TRBV29-1 combines with J gene TRBJ2-2; D is unclear. The CDR3 extends over 14 amino acids. Germline V lookup: CDR1 SQVTM, CDR2 ANQGSEA. V lost 6 bases, J lost 0 bases, and 11 bases lay in between. This chain's CDR3 is CSVNGAPNTGELFF. The DNA for the CDR3 is TGCAGCGTGAATGGAGCCCCGAACACCGGGGAGCTGTTTTTT.

The CDR3 is CASSLGGPGTNEKLFF. The CDR3 DNA sequence: TGTGCCAGCAGCTTAGGGGGGCCAGGGACTAATGAAAAACTGTTTTTT. The rearrangement links TRBV7-6 to TRBJ1-4; tentatively, D is TRBD1 (6 bases). V lost 1 base to trimming and J lost 2 bases, with 11 bases between them. This CDR3 has 16 residues. Germline assignment: CDR1 SGHVS and CDR2 FNYEAQ. The variable domain in full, with the rest retrieved from reference TRBV7-6 and TRBJ1-4, is GAGVSQSPRYKVTKRGQDVALRCDPISGHVSLYWYRQALGQGPEFLTYFNYEAQQDKSGLPNDRFSAERPEGSISTLTIQRTEQRDSAMYRCASSLGGPGTNEKLFFGSGTQLSVL.

CDR3 bases: TGTGCCAGCAGCCTTGGGACAGGACAAAATCAGCCCCAGCATTTT. This encodes CASSLGTGQNQPQHF. The chain carries TRBV5-4 and TRBJ1-5, with 8 bases identical to TRBD1. From germline, CDR1 is SGHNT and CDR2 YYREEE (reference sequence). The CDR3 spans 15 residues. V lost 4 bases and J lost 4; bases outside the gene matches: 7.

The J gene is TRBJ1-3, the V gene TRBV2; D gene ambiguous. CDR1 is SNHLY, CDR2 FYNNEI, per germline. V lost 1 base, J lost 4 bases, and 8 bases lay in between. The length of the CDR3 is 14 residues. CDR3 residues: CASSEGGWGNTIYF. For the CDR3, the DNA is TGTGCCAGCAGTGAAGGAGGTTGGGGAAACACCATATATTTT.

This clone was seen a handful of times. V gene TRBV5-1 combines with J gene TRBJ1-1; 10 bases are a match to TRBD1. The germline gives CDR1 SGHRS, CDR2 YFSETQ. Unmatched junction bases numbered 4, after V lost 4 bases and J lost 1 base. The CDR3 is 15 residues long. The CDR3 DNA reads TGCGCCAGCAGCCTGAGGACAGGGGGGAACACTGAAGCTTTCTTT. Translation gives CASSLRTGGNTEAFF.

This clone appeared once. This chain connects TRBV14 to TRBJ2-7, with unresolved D. Germline-derived CDR1 and CDR2 are SGHDN and FVKESK. The CDR3 has 13 residues. The ends were cut back, 4 bases at V and 6 bases at J, with 13 bases in the middle. Written as DNA, the CDR3 is TGTGCCAGCAGCCTGTATCGGGTGGGCGAGCAGTACTTC. Encoded protein: CASSLYRVGEQYF.

J is TRBJ2-5 and V is TRBV18; the D gene is possibly TRBD1 (6 bases). Per germline, CDR1 KGHSH and CDR2 LQKENI. The CDR3 consists of 15 residues. V was shortened by 5 bases and J by 5 bases, with 18 bases between the two germline ends. The CDR3 nucleotides are TGTGCCAGCTCATCCAACACAGGGTTCGGGGAGACCCAGTACTTC. Its translation is CASSSNTGFGETQYF.

J is TRBJ2-7 and V is TRBV4-1; TRBD2 agrees at 9 bases. V lost 3 bases to trimming and J lost 2 bases; unmatched junction nucleotides: 5. Germline values: CDR1 MGHRA, CDR2 YSYEKL. This CDR3 is 15 amino acids long. In nucleotides, the CDR3 is TGCGCCAGCAGCCACGGTAGCGGGGGCACCTACGAGCAGTACTTC. Translating gives CASSHGSGGTYEQYF.

V and J are TRBV6-6 and TRBJ1-3; no clear D gene. Deletions cut 7 bases from V and 3 bases from J, with 10 bases between. CDR3 size: 13 residues. Germline loops: CDR1 MNHNY, CDR2 SVGAGI (reference sequence). CDR3 protein: CASILDGGNTIYF. For the CDR3, the DNA is TGTGCCAGCATCTTGGACGGTGGAAACACCATATATTTT.

The chain joins TRBV29-1 to TRBJ2-3; D remains ambiguous. The V end was cut by 6 bases, the J end by 0 bases, with 13 bases between. This CDR3 spans 14 amino acids. Germline V lookup: CDR1 SQVTM, CDR2 ANQGSEA. The CDR3 bases are TGCAGCGTCGGCCGAACAGCCAGCACAGATACGCAGTATTTT. Amino acids: CSVGRTASTDTQYF.

V and J are TRBV27 and TRBJ2-4, with 7 positions matching TRBD1. J was trimmed by 5 bases and V by 6 bases; bases with no gene match: 10. The germline V gene has CDR1 MNHEY and CDR2 SMNVEV (reference sequence). The CDR3 has 15 amino acids. CDR3 sequence (DNA): TGTGCCAGCAGGGATCTCGACAGGGTAGAAAACATTCAGTACTTC. This encodes CASRDLDRVENIQYF.

This clone was detected only once. The V gene is TRBV28, the J gene TRBJ2-3; 12 bases are a match to TRBD2. Trimming removed 2 bases from V and 2 bases from J; junction bases left unmatched: 8. This CDR3 has 18 amino acids. The germline V gene has CDR1 MDHEN and CDR2 SYDVKM. CDR3 bases: TGTGCCAGCAGTTTACCCGGCCGGACTAGCGGGAACACAGATACGCAGTATTTT. Translating gives CASSLPGRTSGNTDTQYF. The whole variable domain, filled in from reference TRBV28 and TRBJ2-3, reads DVKVTQSSRYLVKRTGEKVFLECVQDMDHENMFWYRQDPGLGLRLIYFSYDVKMKEKGDIPEGYSVSREKKERFSLILESASTNQTSMYLCASSLPGRTSGNTDTQYFGPGTRLTVL.

CDR3 loop: CASSLLGGGTDTQYF. CDR3 DNA sequence: TGTGCCAGCAGCCTTTTAGGGGGCGGGACAGATACGCAGTATTTT. The rearrangement links TRBV4-2 to TRBJ2-3, with 7 positions matching TRBD1. V gave up 4 bases and J gave up 3 bases; unmatched junction bases: 7. The CDR3 spans 15 residues. The germline CDR1 and CDR2 sequences are LGHNA and YNFKEQ.

This clone was found a few times. The chain carries TRBV11-2 and TRBJ2-7, with D uncertain. The CDR3 totals 15 residues. Trimming stripped 6 bases from V and 3 bases from J, with 18 bases between. Germline-derived CDR1 and CDR2 are SGHAT and FQNNGV. The DNA of the CDR3 is TGTGCCAGCAGACTTAGCCCCAGTAAACTCTACGAGCAGTACTTC. Protein: CASRLSPSKLYEQYF.

The rearrangement links TRBV5-1 to TRBJ2-7, with 12 bases matching TRBD2. The CDR3 is 15 residues long. J gave up 3 bases and V 4 bases, and 5 bases lay outside the gene matches. The germline CDR1 and CDR2 sequences are SGHRS and YFSETQ. Here the CDR3 reads CASSLGLAGLYEQYF. For the CDR3, the DNA is TGCGCCAGCAGCCTCGGACTAGCGGGGCTCTACGAGCAGTACTTC.